This T cell receptor beta chain was obtained from a study of CD8+ T cells in alopecia areata. The treatment is: oral pan-JAK inhibitor, 5-10 mg twice daily. From alopecia areata patients, lesional scalp punch biopsies and peripheral blood were collected. V gave up 4 bases and J gave up 7 bases, with 20 bases separating them. The CDR3 runs to 16 residues. Per germline, CDR1 SGHAT and CDR2 FQNNGV. Sequencing templates came from extracted RNA that was reverse transcribed into cDNA. Sequencing used immunoSEQ multiplex PCR; TCRdb keeps in-frame clones, though not all of them. The sample lists 150,000 to 200,000 clones; under 80% were seen once.

The sequence was collected from a human donor with alopecia areata. The chain links TRBV11-2 to TRBJ2-1, with D possibly TRBD2 on 6 matching bases. The source was CD4+ T cells sorted from blood, collected at week 49, from a patient treated with tofacitinib. The CDR3 sequence is CASSYLDSGGLNEQFF. In DNA form, the CDR3 reads TGTGCCAGCAGCTATCTAGACAGTGGAGGGTTAAATGAGCAGTTCTTC.